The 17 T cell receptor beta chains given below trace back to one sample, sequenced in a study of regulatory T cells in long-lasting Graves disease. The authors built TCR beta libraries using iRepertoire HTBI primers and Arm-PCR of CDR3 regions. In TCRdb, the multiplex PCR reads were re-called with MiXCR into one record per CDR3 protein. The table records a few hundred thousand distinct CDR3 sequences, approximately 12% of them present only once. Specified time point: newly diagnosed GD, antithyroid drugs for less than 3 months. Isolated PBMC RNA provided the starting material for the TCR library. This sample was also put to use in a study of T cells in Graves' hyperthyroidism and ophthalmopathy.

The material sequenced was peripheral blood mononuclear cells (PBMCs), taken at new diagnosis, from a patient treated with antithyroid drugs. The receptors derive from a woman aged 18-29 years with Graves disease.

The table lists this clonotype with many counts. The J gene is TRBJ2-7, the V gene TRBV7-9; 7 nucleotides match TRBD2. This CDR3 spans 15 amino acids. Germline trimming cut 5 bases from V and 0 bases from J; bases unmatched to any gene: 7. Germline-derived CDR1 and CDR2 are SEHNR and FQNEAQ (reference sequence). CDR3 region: CASSPSGALSYEQYF. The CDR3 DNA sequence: TGTGCCAGCAGCCCCAGCGGGGCCCTCTCCTACGAGCAGTACTTC.

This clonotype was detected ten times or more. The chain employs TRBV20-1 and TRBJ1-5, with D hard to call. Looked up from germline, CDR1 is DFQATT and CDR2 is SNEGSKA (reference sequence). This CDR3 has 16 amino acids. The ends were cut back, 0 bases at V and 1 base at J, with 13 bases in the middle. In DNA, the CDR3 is TGCAGTGCTAGAGATGAGGAGGTGGGGAGCAATCAGCCCCAGCATTTT. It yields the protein CSARDEEVGSNQPQHF.

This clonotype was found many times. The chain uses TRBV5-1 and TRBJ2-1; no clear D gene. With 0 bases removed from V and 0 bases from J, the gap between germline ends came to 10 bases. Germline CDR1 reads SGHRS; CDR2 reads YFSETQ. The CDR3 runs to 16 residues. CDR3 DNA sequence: TGCGCCAGCAGCTTGGCCTGGCGGAACTCCTACAATGAGCAGTTCTTC. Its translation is CASSLAWRNSYNEQFF.

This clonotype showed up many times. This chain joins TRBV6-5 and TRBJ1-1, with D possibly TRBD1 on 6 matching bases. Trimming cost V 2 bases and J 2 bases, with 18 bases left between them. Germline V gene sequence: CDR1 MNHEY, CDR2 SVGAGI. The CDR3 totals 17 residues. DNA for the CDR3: TGTGCCAGCAGTTACGGGTCGGGGGGGGGCGCAAACACTGAAGCTTTCTTT. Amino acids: CASSYGSGGGANTEAFF.

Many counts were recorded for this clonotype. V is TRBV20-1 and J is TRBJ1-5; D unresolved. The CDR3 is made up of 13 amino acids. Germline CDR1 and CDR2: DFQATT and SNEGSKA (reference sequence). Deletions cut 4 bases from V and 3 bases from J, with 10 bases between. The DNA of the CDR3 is TGCAGTGCTACCACACGGTACAATCAGCCCCAGCATTTT. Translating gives CSATTRYNQPQHF.

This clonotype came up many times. CDR3 amino acids: CASSEWGALEQYV. As DNA, the CDR3 is TGTGCCAGCAGTGAATGGGGGGCCCTCGAGCAGTACGTC. The V and J genes are TRBV28 and TRBJ2-7, with D perhaps assigned TRBD1 or TRBD2 (6 bases each). Germline CDR1 MDHEN, CDR2 SYDVKM. The CDR3 covers 13 residues. The germline V and J ends were trimmed by 5 bases and 6 bases, with 14 bases remaining between them.

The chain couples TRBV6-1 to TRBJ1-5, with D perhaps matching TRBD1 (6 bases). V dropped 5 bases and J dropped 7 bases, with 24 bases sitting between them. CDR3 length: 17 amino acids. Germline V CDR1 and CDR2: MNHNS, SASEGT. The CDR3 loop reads CASSLTPFSGGRQPQHF. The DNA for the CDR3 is TGTGCCAGCAGTCTAACCCCCTTCTCGGGGGGCAGACAGCCCCAGCATTTT.

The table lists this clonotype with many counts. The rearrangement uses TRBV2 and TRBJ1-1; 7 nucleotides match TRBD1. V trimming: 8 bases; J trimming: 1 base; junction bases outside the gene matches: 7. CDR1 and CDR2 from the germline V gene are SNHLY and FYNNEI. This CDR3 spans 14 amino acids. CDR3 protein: CASVYRTGNTEAFF. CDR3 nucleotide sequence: TGTGCCAGCGTGTATCGGACAGGGAACACTGAAGCTTTCTTT. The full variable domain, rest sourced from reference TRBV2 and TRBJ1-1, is EPEVTQTPSHQVTQMGQEVILRCVPISNHLYFYWYRQILGQKVEFLVSFYNNEISEKSEIFDDQFSVERPDGSNFTLKIRSTKLEDSAMYFCASVYRTGNTEAFFGQGTRLTVV.

The CDR3 reads CATSDLVSETQYF. CDR3 DNA: TGTGCCACCAGTGATTTGGTCTCCGAGACCCAGTACTTC. The J gene is TRBJ2-5, the V gene TRBV24-1; no clear D. CDR1 and CDR2 (germline): KGHDR, SFDVKD. Trimming took 0 bases from V and 5 from J, leaving 6 bases between them. The CDR3 contains 13 residues.

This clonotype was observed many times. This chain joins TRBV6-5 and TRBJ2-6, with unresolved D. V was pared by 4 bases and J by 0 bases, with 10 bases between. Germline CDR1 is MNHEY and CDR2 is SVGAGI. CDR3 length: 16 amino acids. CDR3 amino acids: CASSSSRLSGANVLTF. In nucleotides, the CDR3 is TGTGCCAGCAGTTCCTCTCGCCTCTCTGGGGCCAACGTCCTGACTTTC.

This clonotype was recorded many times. The CDR3 coding sequence is TGTGCCAGCAGCCCGGGGTCCGGCAATGAGCAGTTCTTC. It is translated as CASSPGSGNEQFF. V and J are TRBV7-6 and TRBJ2-1, with D possibly being TRBD2 (5 bases). V was cut by 5 bases and J by 6 bases, with 11 bases left in between. CDR3 length: 13 amino acids. Germline lookup yields CDR1 SGHVS and CDR2 FNYEAQ.

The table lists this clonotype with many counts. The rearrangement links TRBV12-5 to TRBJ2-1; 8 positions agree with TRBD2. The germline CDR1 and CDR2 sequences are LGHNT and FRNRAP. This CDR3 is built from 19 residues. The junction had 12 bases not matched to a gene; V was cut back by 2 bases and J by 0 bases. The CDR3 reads CASGLPRDSGASSYNEQFF. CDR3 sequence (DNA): TGTGCTAGTGGTTTGCCGCGGGATAGCGGGGCGAGCTCCTACAATGAGCAGTTCTTC.

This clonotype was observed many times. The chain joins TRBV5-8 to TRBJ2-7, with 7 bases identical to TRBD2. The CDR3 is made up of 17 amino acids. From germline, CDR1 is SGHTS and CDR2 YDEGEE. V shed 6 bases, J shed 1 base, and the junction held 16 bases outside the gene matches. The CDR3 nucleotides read TGTGCCAGCACCCCCTGGGGGGGTGGCGGGGTATCCTACGAGCAGTACGTC. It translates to CASTPWGGGGVSYEQYV.

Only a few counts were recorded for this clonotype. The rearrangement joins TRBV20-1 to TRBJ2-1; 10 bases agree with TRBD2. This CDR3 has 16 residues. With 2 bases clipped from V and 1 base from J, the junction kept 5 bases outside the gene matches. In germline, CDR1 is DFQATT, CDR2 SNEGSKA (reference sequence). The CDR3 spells CSARSTSGVSYNEQFF. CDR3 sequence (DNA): TGCAGTGCTAGAAGCACTAGCGGGGTTTCCTACAATGAGCAGTTCTTC.

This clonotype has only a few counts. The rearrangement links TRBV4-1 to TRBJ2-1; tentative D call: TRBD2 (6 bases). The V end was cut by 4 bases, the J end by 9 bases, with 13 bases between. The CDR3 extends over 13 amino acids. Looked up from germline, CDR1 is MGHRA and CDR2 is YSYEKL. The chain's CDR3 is CASSPSWEAEQFF. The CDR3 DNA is TGCGCCAGCAGCCCGTCTTGGGAGGCTGAGCAGTTCTTC.

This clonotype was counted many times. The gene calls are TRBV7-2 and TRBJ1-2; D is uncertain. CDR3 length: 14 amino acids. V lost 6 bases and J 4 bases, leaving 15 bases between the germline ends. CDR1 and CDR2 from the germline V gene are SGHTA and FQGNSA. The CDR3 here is CASRVGSNAYGYTF. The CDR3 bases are TGTGCCAGCAGAGTCGGGTCGAATGCCTATGGCTACACCTTC. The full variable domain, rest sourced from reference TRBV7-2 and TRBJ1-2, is GAGVSQSPSNKVTEKGKDVELRCDPISGHTALYWYRQSLGQGLEFLIYFQGNSAPDKSGLPSDRFSAERTGGSVSTLTIQRTQQEDSAVYLCASRVGSNAYGYTFGSGTRLTVV.

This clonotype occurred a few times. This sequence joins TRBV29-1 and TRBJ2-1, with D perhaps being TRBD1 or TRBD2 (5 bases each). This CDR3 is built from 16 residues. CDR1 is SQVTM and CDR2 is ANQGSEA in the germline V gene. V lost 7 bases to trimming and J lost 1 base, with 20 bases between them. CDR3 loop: CSGSGTNTLSYNEQFF. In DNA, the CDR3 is TGCAGCGGATCCGGGACGAATACGCTATCCTACAATGAGCAGTTCTTC.